A single sample gave rise to the 6 T cell receptor beta chains below, sequenced in a study of CD8 T cells in ankylosing spondylitis. A single record per CDR3 protein comes from TCRdb applying MiXCR to the 5' RACE reads. This sample has 500,000 to 650,000 distinct CDR3 sequences; less than 6% occur once, and the top ten carry 3.5%. These TCRs' antigens remain unknown. General study findings and limits: A TCR beta motif of fewer than ten highly homologous variants seemed to mark ankylosing spondylitis blood.

The sequencing input was blood, either unsorted or a sorted T cell fraction (not recorded which). The receptors derive from a male donor with ankylosing spondylitis.

The rearrangement joins TRBV5-1 to TRBJ2-1; possibly TRBD1 for D (5 bases). With 7 bases removed from V and 0 bases from J, the gap between germline ends came to 17 bases. This CDR3 contains 16 residues. Germline loops: CDR1 SGHRS, CDR2 YFSETQ. Here the CDR3 reads CASFPDQGVSYNEQFF. The CDR3 coding sequence is TGCGCCAGCTTCCCTGATCAGGGTGTCTCCTACAATGAGCAGTTCTTC.

This clonotype was picked up many times. The gene calls are TRBV12-3 or TRBV12-4 and TRBJ2-3; weak D call: TRBD1 (6 bases). This CDR3 is 12 amino acids long. The V gene lost 8 bases and the J gene lost 14 bases, with 20 bases spanning the gap. In DNA form, the CDR3 reads TGTGCCAGCCACCCCGGGACAAAAAGATCGTATTTT. Amino acids: CASHPGTKRSYF.

A few counts support this clonotype. A much larger clone lies a single base off, so this may be a read error. The chain recombines TRBV6-2 or TRBV6-3 with TRBJ2-2; the D gene could be TRBD1 or TRBD2 (5 bases each). Germline values: CDR1 MNHEY, CDR2 SVGEGT. The V gene lost 6 bases and the J gene lost 0 bases, with 8 bases spanning the gap. The CDR3 is made up of 14 amino acids. CDR3: CASSGAPNTGELFF. In DNA form, the CDR3 reads TGTGCCAGCAGCGGGGCTCCGAACACCGGGGAGCTGTTTTTT.

This clonotype was seen at least ten times. This chain's CDR3 is CASSLDRLKGWSGGEQYF. In nucleotides, the CDR3 is TGTGCCAGCAGTTTGGACCGCTTAAAAGGGTGGAGCGGGGGCGAGCAGTACTTC. The chain joins TRBV28 to TRBJ2-7, with 8 bases aligning to TRBD2. After removal of 3 bases from V and 6 bases from J, the junction contained 19 bases not matched to a gene. The CDR3 is 18 amino acids. Germline V lookup: CDR1 MDHEN, CDR2 SYDVKM. Full variable domain (missing parts from reference TRBV28 and TRBJ2-7): DVKVTQSSRYLVKRTGEKVFLECVQDMDHENMFWYRQDPGLGLRLIYFSYDVKMKEKGDIPEGYSVSREKKERFSLILESASTNQTSMYLCASSLDRLKGWSGGEQYFGPGTRLTVT.

There are many counts of this clonotype. The chain has TRBV5-1 and TRBJ1-5; weak D call: TRBD1 (5 bases). The CDR3 runs 15 residues. Trimming stripped 0 bases from V and 2 bases from J, with 9 bases between. Germline assignment: CDR1 SGHRS and CDR2 YFSETQ. The chain's CDR3 is CASSLESGGNQPQHF. As DNA, the CDR3 is TGCGCCAGCAGCTTGGAGTCGGGGGGCAATCAGCCCCAGCATTTT.

This clonotype has ten or more counts. The gene calls are TRBV28 and TRBJ1-1; D remains unclear. The CDR3 contains 14 residues. Germline V CDR1 and CDR2: MDHEN, SYDVKM. Trimming cost V 6 bases and J 1 base, with 12 bases left between them. The CDR3 sequence is CASSPTAENTEAFF. The CDR3 coding sequence is TGTGCCAGCAGCCCGACGGCGGAGAACACTGAAGCTTTCTTT.